Listed here is a single TCR beta chain. Looked up from germline, CDR1 is MDHEN and CDR2 is SYDVKM. Germline trimming cut 5 bases from V and 4 bases from J; bases unmatched to any gene: 3. CDR3 length equals 15 residues. This sample was taken from a study of blood T cell repertoires in COVID-19. At the level of the study: The cDNA or gDNA used as material had been derived from T cells, B-cell-depleted T cells, or PBMCs.

Original data processing: Amplification of reference gene primers provided the estimated nucleated cell counts. Sequencing used immunoSEQ multiplex PCR; TCRdb keeps in-frame clones, though not all of them. The D gene and trimming were derived from the DNA, and the V and J assignments and clone size from that table. The repertoire has roughly 90,000 clones, about 82% of them found once; the top ten carry around 3.1%. Sequencing was carried out using peripheral blood. This TCR came from a man in his fifties with acute or convalescent COVID-19. This rearrangement joins TRBV28 to TRBJ2-7; 15 bases are a match to TRBD2. CDR3 loop: CASSPGTSGRYEQYF. The CDR3 nucleotides are TGTGCCAGCAGTCCCGGGACTAGCGGGAGGTACGAGCAGTACTTC.